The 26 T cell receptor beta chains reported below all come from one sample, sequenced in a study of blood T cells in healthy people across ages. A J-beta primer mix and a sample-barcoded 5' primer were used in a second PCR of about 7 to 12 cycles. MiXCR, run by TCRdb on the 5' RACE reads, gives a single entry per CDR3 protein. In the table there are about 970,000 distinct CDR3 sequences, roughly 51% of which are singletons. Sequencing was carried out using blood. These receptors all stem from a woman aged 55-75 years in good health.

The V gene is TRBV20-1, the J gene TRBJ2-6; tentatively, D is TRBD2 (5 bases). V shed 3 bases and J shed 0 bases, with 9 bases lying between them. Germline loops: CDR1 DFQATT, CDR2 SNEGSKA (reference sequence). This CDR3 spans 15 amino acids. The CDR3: CSASSRDSGANVLTF. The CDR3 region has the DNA TGCAGTGCTAGCAGCCGGGACTCTGGGGCCAACGTCCTGACTTTC.

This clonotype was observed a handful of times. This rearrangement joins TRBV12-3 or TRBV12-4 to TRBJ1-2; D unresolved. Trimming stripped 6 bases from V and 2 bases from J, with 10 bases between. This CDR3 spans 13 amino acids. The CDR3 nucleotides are TGTGCCAGCAGCCGAGGACGGAACTATGGCTACACCTTC. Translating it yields CASSRGRNYGYTF.

CDR3 in amino acids: CASSLYPTGFQANQPQHF. CDR3 nucleotides: TGTGCCAGCAGCTTATACCCGACAGGGTTCCAGGCCAATCAGCCCCAGCATTTT. V usage is TRBV7-2 and J usage is TRBJ1-5; 7 positions match TRBD1. This CDR3 spans 18 amino acids. The V and J ends lost 2 bases and 3 bases, in that order; junction bases with no gene match: 13. The germline V gene has CDR1 SGHTA and CDR2 FQGNSA.

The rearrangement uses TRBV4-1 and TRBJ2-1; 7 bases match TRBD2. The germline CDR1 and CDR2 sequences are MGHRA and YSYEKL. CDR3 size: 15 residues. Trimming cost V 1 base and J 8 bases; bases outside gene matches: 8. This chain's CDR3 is CASSQGPAGFYEQFF. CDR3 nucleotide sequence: TGCGCCAGCAGCCAAGGTCCAGCGGGATTCTATGAGCAGTTCTTC.

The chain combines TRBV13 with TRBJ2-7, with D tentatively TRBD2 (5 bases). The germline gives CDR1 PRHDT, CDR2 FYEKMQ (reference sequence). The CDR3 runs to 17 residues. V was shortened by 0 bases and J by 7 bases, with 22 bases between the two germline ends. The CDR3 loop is CASSLGRRAEVLREQYF. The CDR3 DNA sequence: TGTGCCAGCAGCTTAGGTCGTAGAGCGGAGGTGCTTAGGGAGCAGTACTTC.

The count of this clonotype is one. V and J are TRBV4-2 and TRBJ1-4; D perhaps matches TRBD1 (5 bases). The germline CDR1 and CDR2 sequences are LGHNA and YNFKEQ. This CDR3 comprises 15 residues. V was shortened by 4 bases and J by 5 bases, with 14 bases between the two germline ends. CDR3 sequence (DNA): TGTGCCAGCAGCCCCCAGGGAACATTAAATGAAAAACTGTTTTTT. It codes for CASSPQGTLNEKLFF.

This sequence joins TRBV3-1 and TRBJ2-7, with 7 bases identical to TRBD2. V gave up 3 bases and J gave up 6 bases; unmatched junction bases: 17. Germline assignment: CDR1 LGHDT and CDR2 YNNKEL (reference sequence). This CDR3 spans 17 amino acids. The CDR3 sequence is CASSHTPEREARTEQYF. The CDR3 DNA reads TGTGCCAGCAGCCACACCCCCGAGCGGGAAGCCAGGACCGAGCAGTACTTC.

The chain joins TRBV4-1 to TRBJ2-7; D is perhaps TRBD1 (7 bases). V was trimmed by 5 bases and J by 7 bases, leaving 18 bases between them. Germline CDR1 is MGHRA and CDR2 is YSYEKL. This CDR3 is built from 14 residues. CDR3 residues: CASSVQGGVGEQYF. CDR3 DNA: TGCGCCAGCAGCGTCCAGGGGGGTGTAGGTGAGCAGTACTTC.

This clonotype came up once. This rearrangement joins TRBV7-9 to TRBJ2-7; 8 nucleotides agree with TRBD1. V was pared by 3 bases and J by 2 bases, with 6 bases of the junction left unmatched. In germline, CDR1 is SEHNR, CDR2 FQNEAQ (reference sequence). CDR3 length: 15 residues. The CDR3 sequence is CASSFRGTGTYEQYF. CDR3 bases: TGTGCCAGCAGCTTTCGCGGGACAGGTACCTACGAGCAGTACTTC.

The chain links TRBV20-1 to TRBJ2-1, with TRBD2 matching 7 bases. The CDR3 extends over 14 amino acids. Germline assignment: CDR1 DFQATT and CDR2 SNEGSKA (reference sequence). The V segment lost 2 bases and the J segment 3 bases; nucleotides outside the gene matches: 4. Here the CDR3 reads CSARPSGNYNEQFF. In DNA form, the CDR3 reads TGCAGTGCTAGACCAAGCGGGAACTACAATGAGCAGTTCTTC.

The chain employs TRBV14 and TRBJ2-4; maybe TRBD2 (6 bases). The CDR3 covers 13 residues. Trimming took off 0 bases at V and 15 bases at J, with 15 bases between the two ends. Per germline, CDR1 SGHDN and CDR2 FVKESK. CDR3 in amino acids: CASSQETLLGLYF. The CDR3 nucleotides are TGTGCCAGCAGCCAAGAGACCCTATTGGGACTGTACTTC.

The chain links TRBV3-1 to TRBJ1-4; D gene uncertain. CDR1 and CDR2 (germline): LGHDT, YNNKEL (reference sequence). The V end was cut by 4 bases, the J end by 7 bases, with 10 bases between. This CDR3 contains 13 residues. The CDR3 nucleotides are TGTGCCAGCAGCCGCGTGCTCGCTGAAAAACTGTTTTTT. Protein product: CASSRVLAEKLFF.

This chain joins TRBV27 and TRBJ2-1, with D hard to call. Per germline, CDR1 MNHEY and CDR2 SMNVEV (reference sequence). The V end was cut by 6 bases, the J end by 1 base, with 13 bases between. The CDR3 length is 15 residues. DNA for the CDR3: TGTGCCAGCAGAGATCCTCGGTATTCCTACAATGAGCAGTTCTTC. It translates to CASRDPRYSYNEQFF.

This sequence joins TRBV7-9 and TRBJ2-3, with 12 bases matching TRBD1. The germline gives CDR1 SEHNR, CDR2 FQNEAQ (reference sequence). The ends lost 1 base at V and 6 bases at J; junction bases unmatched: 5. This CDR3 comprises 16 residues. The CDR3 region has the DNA TGTGCCAGCAGCTTAGAAGGGACAGGGGGCTGGGATACGCAGTATTTT. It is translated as CASSLEGTGGWDTQYF.

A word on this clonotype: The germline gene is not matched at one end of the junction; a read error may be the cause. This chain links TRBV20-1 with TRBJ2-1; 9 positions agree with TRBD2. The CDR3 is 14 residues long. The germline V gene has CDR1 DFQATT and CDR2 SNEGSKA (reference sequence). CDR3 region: CGARLLAGYNEQFF. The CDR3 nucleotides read TGCGGTGCTAGATTACTAGCGGGCTACAATGAGCAGTTCTTC.

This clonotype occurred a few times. This CDR3 is CSVADREGKPQHF. CDR3 bases: TGCAGCGTGGCCGACAGGGAAGGTAAGCCCCAGCATTTT. The rearrangement uses TRBV29-1 and TRBJ1-5; TRBD1 aligns across 7 bases. V dropped 6 bases and J dropped 8; count of bases not matched to a gene: 10. This CDR3 region has 13 residues. Germline-derived CDR1 and CDR2 are SQVTM and ANQGSEA.

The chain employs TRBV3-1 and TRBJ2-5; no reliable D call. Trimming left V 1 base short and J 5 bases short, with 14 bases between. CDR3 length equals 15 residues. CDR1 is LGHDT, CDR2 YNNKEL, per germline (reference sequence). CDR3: CASSQGPSPGETQYF. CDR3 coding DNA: TGTGCCAGCAGCCAAGGTCCATCCCCCGGGGAGACCCAGTACTTC.

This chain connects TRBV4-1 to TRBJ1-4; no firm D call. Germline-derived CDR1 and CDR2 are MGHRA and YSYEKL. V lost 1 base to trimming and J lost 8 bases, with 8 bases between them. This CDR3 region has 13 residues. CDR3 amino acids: CASSQALSEKLFF. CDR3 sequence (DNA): TGCGCCAGCAGCCAAGCTCTCAGCGAAAAACTGTTTTTT.

In nucleotides, the CDR3 is TGCAGCGTCAAAGGGGGGACAGGACTAGCGGGACTCAATCGAGAGACCCAGTACTTC. Translation: CSVKGGTGLAGLNRETQYF. V is TRBV29-1 and J is TRBJ2-7, with TRBD2 matching over 12 bases. The J call may not be correct, given that the DNA end is closer to TRBJ2-5. Germline CDR1 and CDR2: SQVTM and ANQGSEA. CDR3 length equals 19 residues.

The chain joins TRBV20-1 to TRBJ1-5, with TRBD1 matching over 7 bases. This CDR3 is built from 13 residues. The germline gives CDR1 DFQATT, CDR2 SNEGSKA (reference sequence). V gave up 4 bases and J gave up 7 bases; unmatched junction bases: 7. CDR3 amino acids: CSAKTTGLQPQHF. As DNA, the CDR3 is TGCAGTGCTAAAACGACAGGGTTACAGCCCCAGCATTTT.

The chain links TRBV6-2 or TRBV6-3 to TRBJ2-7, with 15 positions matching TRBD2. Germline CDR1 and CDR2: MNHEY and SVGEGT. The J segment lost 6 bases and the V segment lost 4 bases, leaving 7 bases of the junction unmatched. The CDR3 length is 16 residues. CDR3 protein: CASSSTGGLAGGEQYF. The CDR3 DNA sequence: TGTGCCAGCAGTTCCACGGGGGGACTAGCGGGAGGCGAGCAGTACTTC.

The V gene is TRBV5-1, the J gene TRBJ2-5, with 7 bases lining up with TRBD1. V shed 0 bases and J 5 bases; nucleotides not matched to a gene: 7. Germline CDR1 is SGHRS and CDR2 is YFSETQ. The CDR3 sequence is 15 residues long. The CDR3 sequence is CASSLVQGRSETQYF. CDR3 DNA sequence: TGCGCCAGCAGCTTGGTACAGGGGAGAAGTGAGACCCAGTACTTC. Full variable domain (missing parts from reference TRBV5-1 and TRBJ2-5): KAGVTQTPRYLIKTRGQQVTLSCSPISGHRSVSWYQQTPGQGLQFLFEYFSETQRNKGNFPGRFSGRQFSNSRSEMNVSTLELGDSALYLCASSLVQGRSETQYFGPGTRLLVL.

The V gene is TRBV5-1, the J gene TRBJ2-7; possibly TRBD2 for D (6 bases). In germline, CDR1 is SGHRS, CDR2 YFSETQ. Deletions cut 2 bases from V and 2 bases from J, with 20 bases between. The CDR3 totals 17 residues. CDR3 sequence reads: CASSFGGSVGPTYEQYF. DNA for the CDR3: TGCGCCAGCAGCTTCGGGGGTAGCGTTGGTCCCACCTACGAGCAGTACTTC.

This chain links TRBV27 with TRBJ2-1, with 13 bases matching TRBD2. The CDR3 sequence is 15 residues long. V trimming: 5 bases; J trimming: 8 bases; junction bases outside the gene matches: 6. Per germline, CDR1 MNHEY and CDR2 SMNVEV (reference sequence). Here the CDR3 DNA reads TGTGCCAGCAGTCCTGGTACTAGCGGGAGGGATGAGCAGTTCTTC. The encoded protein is CASSPGTSGRDEQFF.

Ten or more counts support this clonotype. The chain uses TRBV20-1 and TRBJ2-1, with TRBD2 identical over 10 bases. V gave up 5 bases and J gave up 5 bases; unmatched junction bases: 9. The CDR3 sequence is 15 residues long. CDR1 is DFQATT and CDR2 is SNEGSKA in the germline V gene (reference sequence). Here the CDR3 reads CSAPAGGVSDNEQFF. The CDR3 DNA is TGCAGTGCTCCAGCGGGAGGGGTTAGTGACAATGAGCAGTTCTTC.

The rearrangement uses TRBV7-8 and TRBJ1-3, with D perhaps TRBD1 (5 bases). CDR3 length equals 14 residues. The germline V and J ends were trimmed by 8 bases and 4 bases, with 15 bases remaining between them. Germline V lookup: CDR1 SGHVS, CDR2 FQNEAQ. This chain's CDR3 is CASPSRGSGNTIYF. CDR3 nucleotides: TGTGCCAGCCCAAGTAGGGGCTCAGGAAACACCATATATTTT.